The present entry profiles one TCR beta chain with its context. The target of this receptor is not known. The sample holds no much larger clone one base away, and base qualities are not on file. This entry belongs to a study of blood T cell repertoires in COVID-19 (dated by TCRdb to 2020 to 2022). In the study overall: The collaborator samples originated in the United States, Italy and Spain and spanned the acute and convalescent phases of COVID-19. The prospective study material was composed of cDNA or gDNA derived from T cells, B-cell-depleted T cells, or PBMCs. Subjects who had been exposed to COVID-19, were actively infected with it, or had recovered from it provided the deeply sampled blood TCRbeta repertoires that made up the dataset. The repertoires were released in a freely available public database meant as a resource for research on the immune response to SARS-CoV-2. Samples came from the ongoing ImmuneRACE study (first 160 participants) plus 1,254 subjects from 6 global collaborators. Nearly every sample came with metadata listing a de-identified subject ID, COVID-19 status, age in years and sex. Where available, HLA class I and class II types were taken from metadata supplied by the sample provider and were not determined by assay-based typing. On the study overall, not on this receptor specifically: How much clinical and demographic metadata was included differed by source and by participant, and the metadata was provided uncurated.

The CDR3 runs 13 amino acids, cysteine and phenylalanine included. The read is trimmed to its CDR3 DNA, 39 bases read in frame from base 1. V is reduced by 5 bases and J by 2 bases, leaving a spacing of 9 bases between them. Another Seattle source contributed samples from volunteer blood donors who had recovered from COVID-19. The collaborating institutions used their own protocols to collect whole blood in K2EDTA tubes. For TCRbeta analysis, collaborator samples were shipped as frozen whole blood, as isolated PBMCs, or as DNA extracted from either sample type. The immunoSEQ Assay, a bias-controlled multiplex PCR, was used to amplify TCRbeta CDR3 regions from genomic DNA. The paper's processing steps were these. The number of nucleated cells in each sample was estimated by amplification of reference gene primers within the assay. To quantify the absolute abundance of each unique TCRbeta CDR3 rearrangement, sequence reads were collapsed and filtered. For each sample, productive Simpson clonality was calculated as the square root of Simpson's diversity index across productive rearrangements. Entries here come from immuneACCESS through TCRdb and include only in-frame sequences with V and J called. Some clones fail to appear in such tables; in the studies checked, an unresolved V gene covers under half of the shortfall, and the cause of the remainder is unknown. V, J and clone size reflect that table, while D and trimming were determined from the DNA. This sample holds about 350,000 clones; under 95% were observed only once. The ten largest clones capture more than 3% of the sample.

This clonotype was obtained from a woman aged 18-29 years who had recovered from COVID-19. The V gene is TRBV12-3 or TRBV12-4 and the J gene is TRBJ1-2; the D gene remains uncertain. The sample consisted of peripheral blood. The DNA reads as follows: TGTGCCAGCAGTCCCGGACTGAACTATGGCTACACCTTC. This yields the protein CASSPGLNYGYTF.